This T cell receptor (beta chain) was identified during a study of early T cells in non-severe SARS-CoV-2 infection. The overall study: From unsorted whole blood, bulk RNA was sequenced, and the chains remained unpaired.

The germline V gene has CDR1 SGHRS and CDR2 YFSETQ. Between the trimmed V and J ends, which lost 5 bases and 7 bases, there was a span of 16 bases. This CDR3 contains 13 residues. Each single cDNA molecule received a unique molecular identifier. TCRdb re-analysed the 5' RACE reads in MiXCR, keeping a single row per CDR3 protein. This table has tens of thousands of distinct CDR3 sequences, roughly 12% appearing once. The source was whole blood, collected at baseline. The rearrangement uses TRBV5-1 and TRBJ2-7; a weak D match, TRBD2 (6 bases). The sequence was collected from an adult who was a healthcare worker with PCR-confirmed SARS-CoV-2 infection or an uninfected control (not recorded which). CDR3 protein: CASREPGEGEQYF. The DNA of the CDR3 is TGCGCCAGCAGAGAGCCGGGGGAAGGGGAGCAGTACTTC.